The 10 T cell receptor beta chains listed next were all sequenced from one sample in a study of regulatory T cells in long-lasting Graves disease. As to time point: newly diagnosed GD, antithyroid drugs for less than 3 months. The authors made the TCR library using RNA they extracted from PBMCs. Library construction for TCR beta used iRepertoire HTBI primers and Arm-PCR of CDR3 regions. TCRdb fed the multiplex PCR reads into MiXCR, producing one record per CDR3 protein. The sample holds some 200,000 distinct CDR3 sequences, around 19% seen once. The data also belong to a second study, concerning T cells in Graves' hyperthyroidism and ophthalmopathy.

The specimen was peripheral blood mononuclear cells (PBMCs), collected at new diagnosis, from a patient treated with antithyroid drugs. These receptors all come from a woman aged 30 to 39 with Graves disease.

This clonotype was found many times. This chain uses TRBV11-2 with TRBJ1-3, with TRBD1 as a possible D gene (5 bases). Trimming cost V 2 bases and J 0 bases, with 17 bases left between them. Germline lookup yields CDR1 SGHAT and CDR2 FQNNGV. The CDR3 runs to 18 residues. The CDR3 DNA is TGTGCCAGCAGCTTATCCTGGGGACGGACCATCTCTGGAAACACCATATATTTT. This gives the protein CASSLSWGRTISGNTIYF.

This clonotype was found many times. This chain's CDR3 is CASSPPGPSDRPQHF. The DNA for the CDR3 is TGTGCCAGCTCACCCCCGGGCCCCAGTGATCGGCCCCAGCATTTT. The V and J genes are TRBV18 and TRBJ1-5, with D unclear. V was clipped by 3 bases and J by 9 bases, with 18 bases between them. CDR1 is KGHSH and CDR2 is LQKENI in the germline V gene. This CDR3 spans 15 amino acids. Combining the CDR3 with reference TRBV18 and TRBJ1-5 gives the whole variable domain NAGVMQNPRHLVRRRGQEARLRCSPMKGHSHVYWYRQLPEEGLKFMVYLQKENIIDESGMPKERFSAEFPKEGPSILRIQQVVRGDSAAYFCASSPPGPSDRPQHFGDGTRLSIL.

This clonotype was seen ten or more times. The chain couples TRBV5-1 to TRBJ2-5, with 9 bases that match TRBD2. CDR3 length equals 16 residues. V lost 0 bases, J lost 2 bases, and 5 bases stayed unmatched. The germline V gene has CDR1 SGHRS and CDR2 YFSETQ. This CDR3 is CASSLGAGLAQETQYF. In nucleotides, the CDR3 is TGCGCCAGCAGCTTGGGGGCAGGACTAGCGCAAGAGACCCAGTACTTC.

This clonotype was detected many times. The chain joins TRBV20-1 to TRBJ1-1, with a possible D match to TRBD1 (6 bases). From germline, CDR1 is DFQATT and CDR2 SNEGSKA (reference sequence). The V and J ends lost 0 bases and 2 bases respectively, with 10 bases between them. The CDR3 covers 14 residues. This CDR3 reads CSAREGGFNTEAFF. The CDR3 coding sequence is TGCAGTGCTAGAGAGGGGGGCTTTAACACTGAAGCTTTCTTT.

The sample holds many counts of this clonotype. V usage is TRBV18 and J usage is TRBJ2-3; tentatively, D is TRBD1 or TRBD2 (6 bases each). Germline lookup yields CDR1 KGHSH and CDR2 LQKENI. The CDR3 runs 15 residues. Trimming took off 3 bases at V and 1 base at J, with 11 bases between the two ends. CDR3 region: CASSPGGGGTDTQYF. The CDR3 DNA is TGTGCCAGCTCACCGGGGGGCGGAGGCACAGATACGCAGTATTTT.

For this clonotype: A much more abundant neighbour one base away suggests this may be a read error. The chain links TRBV7-8 to TRBJ2-3; 7 nucleotides line up with TRBD2. The DNA end is more similar to TRBJ2-7, so the J call may be wrong. The CDR3 is 15 amino acids. Germline-derived CDR1 and CDR2 are SGHVS and FQNEAQ. Here the CDR3 DNA reads TGTGCCAGCAGCTTAGCGCAGGGACTAACGGGGGAGCAGTACTTC. Translation: CASSLAQGLTGEQYF.

This clonotype was seen only a few times. The chain has TRBV6-1 and TRBJ1-2, with 8 bases lining up with TRBD1. Germline CDR1 reads MNHNS; CDR2 reads SASEGT. CDR3 size: 13 residues. The ends lost 5 bases at V and 4 bases at J; junction bases unmatched: 3. CDR3 DNA: TGTGCCAGCAGTAAGACAGGGGTCTATGGCTACACCTTC. As protein: CASSKTGVYGYTF.

This clonotype was detected many times. V and J are TRBV3-1 and TRBJ1-2, with 8 bases aligning to TRBD1. From germline, CDR1 is LGHDT and CDR2 YNNKEL (reference sequence). The CDR3 runs 14 residues. V shed 4 bases, J shed 3 bases, and the junction held 4 bases outside the gene matches. The CDR3 protein is CASSPRGRDYGYTF. The CDR3 bases are TGTGCCAGCAGCCCCAGGGGGCGCGACTATGGCTACACCTTC.

On this clonotype itself: One junction end does not reproduce the germline sequence, and a read error may be involved. The V and J genes are TRBV12-3 or TRBV12-4 and TRBJ2-2, with a tentative D call TRBD2 (5 bases). The CDR3 has 15 amino acids. The CDR3 nucleotides read TGTGCCAGCAGCGGCCGGAACTCCTGGACCGGGGAGCTGTTCTTT. Its translation: CASSGRNSWTGELFF.

This clonotype was counted ten times or more. The chain has TRBV6-1 and TRBJ2-4; the D gene is possibly TRBD1 (5 bases). Between the trimmed V and J ends, which lost 7 bases and 1 base, there was a span of 14 bases. There are 15 residues in the CDR3. Per germline, CDR1 MNHNS and CDR2 SASEGT. CDR3 protein: CASIKGVGAKNIQYF. In DNA, the CDR3 is TGTGCCAGCATTAAAGGGGTAGGGGCCAAAAACATTCAGTACTTC.